These 19 T cell receptor beta chains were all obtained from the same sample, sequenced in a study of blood T cell repertoires in COVID-19. Profiled with immunoSEQ multiplex PCR; TCRdb holds only in-frame clones, not every one. The sample records some 160,000 clones, about 80% being singletons. Sequenced material: peripheral blood. The receptor source for this set is a man aged 65 to 79 who had recovered from COVID-19.

The chain is built from TRBV5-1 and TRBJ2-3; maybe TRBD2 (6 bases). The CDR3 runs 14 residues. Germline V gene lookup returns CDR1 SGHRS and CDR2 YFSETQ. V was clipped by 3 bases and J by 6 bases, with 14 bases between them. The CDR3 region is CASSWAGLEDTQYF. The CDR3 nucleotides are TGCGCCAGCAGCTGGGCGGGACTGGAGGATACGCAGTATTTT.

A few counts support this clone. V is TRBV2 and J is TRBJ2-7; 7 bases line up with TRBD2. The germline CDR1 and CDR2 sequences are SNHLY and FYNNEI. The CDR3 runs to 14 residues. The V and J ends lost 4 bases and 0 bases, in that order; junction bases with no gene match: 3. CDR3 sequence (DNA): TGTGCCAGCAGTGTGCTAGCGGTCTCCTACGAGCAGTACTTC. It specifies CASSVLAVSYEQYF.

The chain recombines TRBV28 with TRBJ1-2, with D perhaps TRBD1 (5 bases). Trimming left V 3 bases short and J 4 bases short, with 15 bases between. From germline, CDR1 is MDHEN and CDR2 SYDVKM. The CDR3 sequence is 15 residues long. The CDR3 DNA reads as TGTGCCAGCAGTTTTTCAGGGTTGAGAGGCTATGGCTACACCTTC. Translated, it gives CASSFSGLRGYGYTF.

The chain is built from TRBV28 and TRBJ2-3; 8 bases are a match to TRBD2. Trimming cost V 6 bases and J 4 bases; bases outside gene matches: 12. This CDR3 contains 16 residues. Looked up from germline, CDR1 is MDHEN and CDR2 is SYDVKM. The CDR3 region is CASSRGGSPGPDTQYF. CDR3 sequence (DNA): TGTGCCAGCAGCCGCGGGGGGAGCCCTGGTCCAGATACGCAGTATTTT.

This rearrangement joins TRBV5-5 to TRBJ2-5, with a tentative D call TRBD2 (6 bases). Germline-derived CDR1 and CDR2 are SGHKS and YYEKEE (reference sequence). The V gene lost 6 bases and the J gene lost 5 bases, with 26 bases spanning the gap. The CDR3 is made up of 17 amino acids. CDR3 sequence reads: CASNPTHARRAGETQYF. CDR3 in DNA: TGTGCCAGCAACCCTACCCACGCCCGGAGGGCCGGGGAGACCCAGTACTTC.

The rearrangement joins TRBV18 to TRBJ2-5; TRBD1 aligns across 7 bases. The CDR3 has 13 residues. CDR1 and CDR2 (germline): KGHSH, LQKENI. V lost 4 bases and J lost 4; bases outside the gene matches: 3. The CDR3 DNA follows: TGTGCCAGCTCACAGGGGGCAGGAGAGACCCAGTACTTC. Translation gives CASSQGAGETQYF.

This rearrangement joins TRBV3-1 (or the pseudogene TRBV3-2) to TRBJ1-1; no reliable D call. CDR1 is LGHDT, CDR2 YNNKEL, per germline (reference sequence). This CDR3 contains 12 residues. Deletions cut 1 base from V and 2 bases from J, with 2 bases between. DNA of the CDR3: TGTGCCAGCAGCCAAGTAAACACTGAAGCTTTCTTT. Its translation: CASSQVNTEAFF.

The chain joins TRBV29-1 to TRBJ2-7, with 10 bases aligning to TRBD2. Germline CDR1 is SQVTM and CDR2 is ANQGSEA. V shed 8 bases, J shed 0 bases, and the junction held 7 bases outside the gene matches. The CDR3 loop spans 14 amino acids. In DNA form, the CDR3 reads TGCAGCACCATACTAGCGGGGAGCTCCTACGAGCAGTACTTC. Its translation: CSTILAGSSYEQYF.

The chain links TRBV7-2 to TRBJ2-7; TRBD1 is a possible D gene (6 bases). V gave up 5 bases and J gave up 2 bases, with 16 bases separating them. From germline, CDR1 is SGHTA and CDR2 FQGNSA. This CDR3 has 15 amino acids. The CDR3 nucleotides are TGTGCCAGCAGCCAGGGGCGAGGTTTTACCTACGAGCAGTACTTC. This codes for CASSQGRGFTYEQYF.

The rearrangement uses TRBV24-1 and TRBJ2-1; 9 bases match TRBD1. This CDR3 has 18 amino acids. J gave up 0 bases and V 5 bases, and 10 bases lay outside the gene matches. Germline CDR1 reads KGHDR; CDR2 reads SFDVKD. The CDR3 loop reads CATSGTSGTGSSYNEQFF. The CDR3 DNA reads as TGTGCCACCAGTGGAACATCCGGGACAGGGAGCTCCTACAATGAGCAGTTCTTC.

The chain has TRBV11-2 and TRBJ2-7, with TRBD1 as a possible D gene (6 bases). Trimming took off 0 bases at V and 3 bases at J, with 12 bases between the two ends. Germline-derived CDR1 and CDR2 are SGHAT and FQNNGV. The CDR3 extends over 15 amino acids. Written as DNA, the CDR3 is TGTGCCAGCAGCTTAGATCAGGGGATGCTCTACGAGCAGTACTTC. It is translated as CASSLDQGMLYEQYF.

A single count supports this clone. The J gene is TRBJ2-5, the V gene TRBV7-9; D may be TRBD1 (6 bases). Germline lookup yields CDR1 SEHNR and CDR2 FQNEAQ (reference sequence). CDR3 length: 14 amino acids. V lost 2 bases, J lost 5 bases, and 12 bases lay in between. Written as DNA, the CDR3 is TGTGCCAGCAGCTTACAGGGGCTCGGGGAGACCCAGTACTTC. Its translation: CASSLQGLGETQYF. Filled out from reference TRBV7-9 and TRBJ2-5, the complete variable domain reads DTGVSQNPRHKITKRGQNVTFRCDPISEHNRLYWYRQTLGQGPEFLTYFQNEAQLEKSRLLSDRFSAERPKGSFSTLEIQRTEQGDSAMYLCASSLQGLGETQYFGPGTRLLVL.

This rearrangement joins TRBV7-6 to TRBJ2-2; D unclear. The CDR3 extends over 14 amino acids. The V end lost 0 bases, the J end lost 1 base, and 3 bases lay between the germline ends. Looked up from germline, CDR1 is SGHVS and CDR2 is FNYEAQ. CDR3 in amino acids: CASSLAQNTGELFF. The DNA for the CDR3 is TGTGCCAGCAGCTTAGCCCAGAACACCGGGGAGCTGTTTTTT.

This clone was found a few times. Other DNA sequences within the sample encode an identical CDR3. This rearrangement joins TRBV18 to TRBJ1-2; D uncertain. Germline CDR1 KGHSH, CDR2 LQKENI. V lost 3 bases and J lost 3, with 8 bases in between. This CDR3 has 13 residues. The CDR3 is CASSPGSDYGYTF. The CDR3 DNA follows: TGTGCCAGCTCACCCGGTAGTGACTATGGCTACACCTTC.

This sequence joins TRBV25-1 and TRBJ2-1, with 11 bases matching TRBD2. The CDR3 sequence is 16 residues long. Trimming cost V 5 bases and J 5 bases; bases outside gene matches: 8. Germline values: CDR1 MGHDK, CDR2 SYGVNS. DNA for the CDR3: TGTGCCAGCAGTTTTAGCGGGAGGGCCGGGGACAATGAGCAGTTCTTC. Translated, it gives CASSFSGRAGDNEQFF.

Here the CDR3 reads CASSMSSGANVLTF. Written as DNA, the CDR3 is TGTGCCAGTAGTATGAGCTCTGGGGCCAACGTCCTGACTTTC. The gene calls are TRBV19 and TRBJ2-6; D ambiguous. Germline CDR1 reads LNHDA; CDR2 reads SQIVND (reference sequence). This CDR3 region has 14 residues. V lost 3 bases to trimming and J lost 0 bases, with 3 bases between them.

DNA for the CDR3: TGTGCCAGCAGTCCCAGGACAGCTTCCAATATTCCGAGGGCCAACGTCCTGACTTTC. Translating gives CASSPRTASNIPRANVLTF. The chain recombines TRBV27 with TRBJ2-6; TRBD1 might be the D (6 bases). The CDR3 loop spans 19 amino acids. Germline CDR1 is MNHEY and CDR2 is SMNVEV (reference sequence). Trimming took off 5 bases at V and 5 bases at J, with 25 bases between the two ends.

The CDR3 reads CASSYSGASSQETQYF. The CDR3, as DNA: TGTGCCAGCAGTTACAGTGGAGCCAGCTCCCAAGAGACCCAGTACTTC. This chain uses TRBV6-5 with TRBJ2-5; D call uncertain. Trimming stripped 2 bases from V and 1 base from J, with 14 bases between. Germline CDR1 MNHEY, CDR2 SVGAGI. This CDR3 contains 16 residues.

This clone has a handful of counts. V gene TRBV7-3 combines with J gene TRBJ2-7; 14 bases line up with TRBD2. Germline CDR1 and CDR2: SGHTA and FQGTGA. J was trimmed by 7 bases and V by 4 bases; bases with no gene match: 6. CDR3 length: 15 residues. The CDR3 spells CASSSGTSGRGEQYF. The CDR3 DNA sequence: TGTGCCAGCAGCTCCGGGACTAGCGGGAGAGGAGAGCAGTACTTC.